This is a list of T cell receptor beta chains from one sample in a study of CD8+ T cells in alopecia areata. TCRdb keeps only in-frame clones here, not all; method: immunoSEQ multiplex PCR. Of more than 90,000 clones in the sample, 50% to 75% were seen once. The source was CD8+ T cells sorted from blood, collected at week 4, from a patient treated with tofacitinib. These receptors all come from a human donor with alopecia areata. CDR3s include the opening cysteine and the closing phenylalanine or tryptophan. A D gene is named only where the DNA matches it firmly. A row's size may be missing; if present it is once, few, many or a size class.

J gene: TRBJ2-7; clone size: NA; V gene: TRBV29-1; D gene: NA; CDR3 protein: CSVRSASYEQYF; CDR3 DNA: TGCAGCGTAAGGTCAGCCTCCTACGAGCAGTACTTC
J gene: TRBJ2-5; clone size: NA; V gene: TRBV28; D gene: NA; CDR3 protein: CASLNSFQETQYF; CDR3 DNA: TGTGCCAGCTTAAACAGCTTCCAAGAGACCCAGTACTTC
J gene: TRBJ2-5; clone size: few; V gene: TRBV7-9; D gene: NA; CDR3 protein: CASSVRPWQGPQETQYF; CDR3 DNA: TGTGCCAGCAGCGTGAGGCCGTGGCAGGGACCTCAAGAGACCCAGTACTTC
J gene: TRBJ1-2; clone size: NA; V gene: TRBV6-5; D gene: NA; CDR3 protein: CASSYSTYYGYTF; CDR3 DNA: TGTGCCAGCAGTTACTCGACATACTATGGCTACACCTTC
J gene: TRBJ2-3; clone size: NA; V gene: TRBV2; D gene: TRBD2; CDR3 protein: CASSVSGTVSDTQYF; CDR3 DNA: TGTGCCAGCAGTGTCAGCGGGACCGTATCAGATACGCAGTATTTT
J gene: TRBJ2-7; clone size: few; V gene: TRBV27; D gene: NA; CDR3 protein: CASSSGLEQYF; CDR3 DNA: TGTGCCAGCAGTTCCGGTCTCGAGCAGTACTTC
J gene: TRBJ2-7; clone size: NA; V gene: TRBV27; D gene: TRBD1; CDR3 protein: CASSFSRGHYEQYF; CDR3 DNA: TGTGCCAGCAGTTTCAGCAGGGGGCATTACGAGCAGTACTTC
J gene: TRBJ2-7; clone size: NA; V gene: TRBV7-8; D gene: NA; CDR3 protein: CASSLGSPGNPTYEQYF; CDR3 DNA: TGTGCCAGCAGCTTAGGTAGTCCCGGTAATCCCACCTACGAGCAGTACTTC
J gene: TRBJ1-1; clone size: few; V gene: TRBV4-3; D gene: NA; CDR3 protein: CASSQGGEGPGTEAFF; CDR3 DNA: TGCGCCAGCAGCCAAGGTGGCGAGGGGCCGGGCACTGAAGCTTTCTTT
J gene: TRBJ1-5; clone size: NA; V gene: TRBV25-1; D gene: NA; CDR3 protein: CASSESRAVPNQPQHF; CDR3 DNA: TGTGCCAGCAGTGAATCCCGGGCAGTTCCCAATCAGCCCCAGCATTTT
J gene: TRBJ2-1; clone size: NA; V gene: TRBV7-9; D gene: NA; CDR3 protein: CASSSNEQFF; CDR3 DNA: TGTGCCAGCAGCAGCAATGAGCAGTTCTTC
J gene: TRBJ2-3; clone size: NA; V gene: TRBV9; D gene: TRBD2; CDR3 protein: CASSVDGREGPTDTQYF; CDR3 DNA: TGTGCCAGCAGCGTAGATGGGCGGGAGGGCCCTACAGATACGCAGTATTTT
J gene: TRBJ2-7; clone size: NA; V gene: TRBV4-1; D gene: NA; CDR3 protein: CASSQAPLSEQYF; CDR3 DNA: TGCGCCAGCAGCCAAGCTCCGTTAAGCGAGCAGTACTTC
J gene: TRBJ1-2; clone size: NA; V gene: TRBV4-1; D gene: NA; CDR3 protein: CASSQGSGKYGYTF; CDR3 DNA: TGCGCCAGCAGCCAAGGGTCCGGGAAATATGGCTACACCTTC
J gene: TRBJ1-1; clone size: NA; V gene: TRBV7-8; D gene: NA; CDR3 protein: CASSLGWGENTEAFF; CDR3 DNA: TGTGCCAGCAGTTTAGGGTGGGGGGAGAACACTGAAGCTTTCTTT
J gene: TRBJ1-1; clone size: NA; V gene: TRBV9; D gene: NA; CDR3 protein: CASSGKTGNTEAFF; CDR3 DNA: TGTGCCAGCAGCGGGAAGACGGGGAACACTGAAGCTTTCTTT
J gene: TRBJ2-5; clone size: NA; V gene: TRBV7-6; D gene: NA; CDR3 protein: CASSLHQTTETQYF; CDR3 DNA: TGTGCCAGCAGCTTACACCAAACAACAGAGACCCAGTACTTC
J gene: TRBJ2-7; clone size: NA; V gene: TRBV11-2; D gene: NA; CDR3 protein: CASSFYPGTTESYEQYF; CDR3 DNA: TGTGCCAGCAGCTTTTACCCCGGGACGACGGAATCCTACGAGCAGTACTTC
J gene: TRBJ2-7; clone size: NA; V gene: TRBV5-1; D gene: TRBD2; CDR3 protein: CASSTTLAGSYEQYF; CDR3 DNA: TGCGCCAGCAGTACTACTCTAGCGGGAAGTTACGAGCAGTACTTC
J gene: TRBJ2-3; clone size: NA; V gene: TRBV4-1; D gene: NA; CDR3 protein: CASSQGPSQMADTQYF; CDR3 DNA: TGCGCCAGCAGCCAAGGGCCCTCTCAAATGGCAGATACGCAGTATTTT
J gene: TRBJ1-2; clone size: NA; V gene: TRBV5-1; D gene: NA; CDR3 protein: CASSFPRDGMDYGYTF; CDR3 DNA: TGCGCCAGCAGCTTCCCCCGGGACGGAATGGACTATGGCTACACCTTC
J gene: TRBJ2-6; clone size: NA; V gene: TRBV27; D gene: NA; CDR3 protein: CASSLLRAVGANVLTF; CDR3 DNA: TGTGCCAGCAGTTTATTAAGGGCGGTCGGGGCCAACGTCCTGACTTTC
J gene: TRBJ2-2; clone size: few; V gene: TRBV7-7; D gene: NA; CDR3 protein: CASSLELGNTGELFF; CDR3 DNA: TGTGCCAGCAGCTTAGAATTGGGGAACACCGGGGAGCTGTTTTTT
J gene: TRBJ2-3; clone size: once; V gene: TRBV4-1; D gene: NA; CDR3 protein: CASSQTRLGTDTQYF; CDR3 DNA: TGCGCCAGCAGCCAGACTAGATTGGGCACAGATACGCAGTATTTT
J gene: TRBJ2-1; clone size: NA; V gene: TRBV29-1; D gene: TRBD2; CDR3 protein: CSISGGSSYNEQFF; CDR3 DNA: TGCAGCATCAGCGGGGGGAGCTCCTACAATGAGCAGTTCTTC
J gene: TRBJ2-5; clone size: few; V gene: TRBV5-4; D gene: TRBD1; CDR3 protein: CASSDRQGLETQYF; CDR3 DNA: TGTGCCAGCAGCGACCGACAGGGTTTGGAGACCCAGTACTTC
J gene: TRBJ1-2; clone size: NA; V gene: TRBV28; D gene: NA; CDR3 protein: CASSLTAVYGYTF; CDR3 DNA: TGTGCCAGCAGTTTAACGGCTGTCTATGGCTACACCTTC
J gene: TRBJ2-7; clone size: NA; V gene: TRBV28; D gene: NA; CDR3 protein: CASISRGGEQYF; CDR3 DNA: TGTGCCAGCATCTCAAGGGGCGGCGAGCAGTACTTC
J gene: TRBJ2-5; clone size: NA; V gene: TRBV9; D gene: NA; CDR3 protein: CASSDREETQYF; CDR3 DNA: TGTGCCAGCAGCGACAGGGAGGAGACCCAGTACTTC
J gene: TRBJ2-2; clone size: NA; V gene: TRBV6-5; D gene: NA; CDR3 protein: CASSYSGGRTGELFF; CDR3 DNA: TGTGCCAGCAGTTACTCCGGTGGGCGCACCGGGGAGCTGTTTTTT
J gene: TRBJ2-3; clone size: few; V gene: TRBV5-1; D gene: NA; CDR3 protein: CASSLAVTDTQYF; CDR3 DNA: TGCGCCAGCAGCTTGGCGGTCACAGATACGCAGTATTTT
J gene: TRBJ1-1; clone size: NA; V gene: TRBV27; D gene: NA; CDR3 protein: CASSLVGFSMNTEAFF; CDR3 DNA: TGTGCCAGCAGTTTAGTGGGGTTTTCCATGAACACTGAAGCTTTCTTT
J gene: TRBJ2-7; clone size: few; V gene: TRBV5-5; D gene: NA; CDR3 protein: CASMGPYDKQYF; CDR3 DNA: TGTGCCAGCATGGGACCCTACGACAAGCAGTACTTC
J gene: TRBJ2-7; clone size: NA; V gene: TRBV5-1; D gene: NA; CDR3 protein: CASSVGTSYEQYF; CDR3 DNA: TGCGCCAGCAGCGTTGGGACATCCTACGAGCAGTACTTC
J gene: TRBJ2-1; clone size: NA; V gene: TRBV20-1; D gene: NA; CDR3 protein: CSVSGADEQFF; CDR3 DNA: TGCAGTGTCTCGGGGGCCGATGAGCAGTTCTTC
J gene: TRBJ2-1; clone size: few; V gene: TRBV4-3; D gene: TRBD1; CDR3 protein: CASSETGDNEQFF; CDR3 DNA: TGCGCCAGCAGCGAGACAGGGGACAATGAGCAGTTCTTC
J gene: TRBJ2-5; clone size: NA; V gene: TRBV5-1; D gene: TRBD2; CDR3 protein: CASSTTGTSETLGETQYF; CDR3 DNA: TGCGCCAGCAGCACAACCGGGACTAGCGAAACCCTCGGTGAGACCCAGTACTTC
J gene: TRBJ2-5; clone size: few; V gene: TRBV27; D gene: NA; CDR3 protein: CASSPLSRPETQYF; CDR3 DNA: TGTGCCAGCAGCCCTCTCTCGCGCCCAGAGACCCAGTACTTC
J gene: TRBJ1-5; clone size: NA; V gene: TRBV7-9; D gene: TRBD1; CDR3 protein: CALGQGKEPQHF; CDR3 DNA: TGTGCCCTCGGACAGGGTAAAGAGCCCCAGCATTTT
J gene: TRBJ2-7; clone size: NA; V gene: TRBV5-1; D gene: NA; CDR3 protein: CASSLASRAHEQYF; CDR3 DNA: TGCGCCAGCAGCTTGGCTTCCAGGGCCCACGAGCAGTACTTC
J gene: TRBJ1-2; clone size: NA; V gene: TRBV5-1; D gene: NA; CDR3 protein: CASSTTPVGGYTF; CDR3 DNA: TGCGCCAGCAGCACGACCCCCGTCGGGGGCTACACCTTC
J gene: TRBJ2-5; clone size: NA; V gene: TRBV7-2; D gene: NA; CDR3 protein: CASSVLARSKETQYF; CDR3 DNA: TGTGCCAGCAGCGTCCTAGCCCGGTCGAAAGAGACCCAGTACTTC
J gene: TRBJ2-1; clone size: NA; V gene: TRBV4-1; D gene: NA; CDR3 protein: CASSQEALHEQFF; CDR3 DNA: TGCGCCAGCAGCCAAGAGGCGCTCCATGAGCAGTTCTTC
J gene: TRBJ1-1; clone size: NA; V gene: TRBV4-1; D gene: TRBD1; CDR3 protein: CASSQLDRAEAFF; CDR3 DNA: TGCGCCAGCAGCCAGCTAGACAGGGCTGAAGCTTTCTTT
J gene: TRBJ1-1; clone size: NA; V gene: TRBV2; D gene: TRBD1; CDR3 protein: CASSAERDRGLLVTEAFF; CDR3 DNA: TGTGCCAGCAGTGCGGAGCGGGACAGGGGGCTTCTAGTGACTGAAGCTTTCTTT
J gene: TRBJ2-2; clone size: NA; V gene: TRBV28; D gene: NA; CDR3 protein: CASSLRQGGTGELFF; CDR3 DNA: TGTGCCAGCAGTTTAAGGCAGGGGGGCACCGGGGAGCTGTTTTTT
J gene: TRBJ2-7; clone size: NA; V gene: TRBV5-1; D gene: TRBD1; CDR3 protein: CASSLRTGLVYEQYF; CDR3 DNA: TGCGCCAGCAGCCTCCGGACAGGGTTGGTCTACGAGCAGTACTTC
J gene: TRBJ2-1; clone size: NA; V gene: TRBV5-6; D gene: NA; CDR3 protein: CASRWGLNEQFF; CDR3 DNA: TGTGCCAGCAGGTGGGGACTCAATGAGCAGTTCTTC
J gene: TRBJ2-1; clone size: NA; V gene: TRBV29-1; D gene: NA; CDR3 protein: CSVSPSSYNEQFF; CDR3 DNA: TGCAGCGTGTCCCCGTCGTCCTACAATGAGCAGTTCTTC
J gene: TRBJ2-1; clone size: NA; V gene: TRBV5-1; D gene: TRBD2; CDR3 protein: CASSLSPSGYNEQFF; CDR3 DNA: TGCGCCAGCAGCTTGTCCCCTAGCGGCTACAATGAGCAGTTCTTC
J gene: TRBJ1-2; clone size: NA; V gene: TRBV4-3; D gene: NA; CDR3 protein: CASSQGRHSNYGYTF; CDR3 DNA: TGCGCCAGCAGCCAGGGCAGGCACTCTAACTATGGCTACACCTTC
J gene: TRBJ2-5; clone size: NA; V gene: TRBV7-9; D gene: NA; CDR3 protein: CASSKWDNQETQYF; CDR3 DNA: TGTGCCAGCAGCAAATGGGACAACCAAGAGACCCAGTACTTC
J gene: TRBJ2-3; clone size: few; V gene: TRBV29-1; D gene: TRBD2; CDR3 protein: CSVKRTSGGAVTDTQYF; CDR3 DNA: TGCAGCGTAAAACGGACTAGCGGGGGGGCCGTGACAGATACGCAGTATTTT
J gene: TRBJ2-7; clone size: NA; V gene: TRBV19; D gene: TRBD2; CDR3 protein: CASSIEGGSPFYEQYF; CDR3 DNA: TGTGCCAGTAGTATTGAGGGCGGGAGCCCCTTCTACGAGCAGTACTTC
J gene: TRBJ2-1; clone size: once; V gene: TRBV5-1; D gene: NA; CDR3 protein: CASSLKPKSHEQFF; CDR3 DNA: TGCGCCAGCAGCTTGAAGCCTAAAAGTCATGAGCAGTTCTTC
J gene: TRBJ2-7; clone size: NA; V gene: TRBV4-1; D gene: TRBD1; CDR3 protein: CASSQDSGQGNEQYF; CDR3 DNA: TGCGCCAGCAGCCAAGACTCGGGACAGGGGAACGAGCAGTACTTC
J gene: TRBJ2-2; clone size: NA; V gene: TRBV4-3; D gene: NA; CDR3 protein: CASSQDSRDGELFF; CDR3 DNA: TGCGCCAGCAGCCAAGATTCGAGGGACGGGGAGCTGTTTTTT
J gene: TRBJ1-2; clone size: NA; V gene: TRBV30; D gene: TRBD1; CDR3 protein: CAWSGGQGTYGYTF; CDR3 DNA: TGTGCCTGGAGTGGAGGACAGGGGACCTATGGCTACACCTTC
J gene: TRBJ2-7; clone size: NA; V gene: TRBV7-2; D gene: NA; CDR3 protein: CASSTRDTSYEQYF; CDR3 DNA: TGTGCCAGCAGCACCCGGGACACCTCCTACGAGCAGTACTTC
J gene: TRBJ1-2; clone size: NA; V gene: TRBV6-6; D gene: NA; CDR3 protein: CASSYSTGYTF; CDR3 DNA: TGTGCCAGCAGTTACTCGACTGGCTACACCTTC